This is a list of T cell receptor beta chains from one sample in a study of T cells expressing NK-cell markers. Using the 5' RACE reads, TCRdb records one entry per CDR3 protein without DNA. The sample data list some 600,000 distinct CDR3 sequences. The material sequenced was blood T cells: a sorted CD56 or NKG2C T cell subset, CD4+ or CD8+ T cells, or bulk PBMC T cells (not recorded which). These receptors originate from a man in his late teens or twenties in good health. Both conserved end residues are part of each CDR3.

TRBV5-5,TRBJ2-3,12,CASSLHPRTQYF
TRBV7-6,TRBJ2-1,13,CASSRDDGNEQFF
TRBV15,TRBJ2-1,13,CATSPPGGLEQFF
TRBV12-3/TRBV12-4,TRBJ2-4,11,CASSIARAQYF
TRBV6-5,TRBJ2-2,14,CASKRTGLTGELFF
TRBV18,TRBJ2-7,14,CASLTSGSSHEQYF
TRBV6-2/TRBV6-3,TRBJ2-1,16,CASRPEGGGNYNEQFF
TRBV12-3/TRBV12-4,TRBJ2-3,14,CASREAGGPDTQYF
TRBV25-1,TRBJ2-5,13,CASKLAGQETQYF
TRBV7-9,TRBJ2-1,12,CASSFGGREQFF
TRBV27,TRBJ2-3,15,CASSYAATWTDTQYF
TRBV12-3/TRBV12-4,TRBJ2-2,14,CASHLTLGTGELFF
TRBV11-2,TRBJ2-7,14,CASSRGQGSYEQYF
TRBV12-3/TRBV12-4,TRBJ2-1,15,CASIQLAGGPGEQFF
TRBV9,TRBJ2-3,14,CASSRVAGRDTQYF
TRBV12-5,TRBJ2-1,18,CASGLVLLLAGDNNEQFF
TRBV20-1,TRBJ2-5,14,CSASQGRGLETQYF
TRBV3-1,TRBJ2-2,18,CASSQERTGVENTGELFF
TRBV27,TRBJ2-1,15,CASSLRHAYNNEQFF
TRBV5-1,TRBJ1-2,14,CASSSGVEGSGYTF
TRBV10-3,TRBJ1-1,14,CAINGDTVGTEAFF
TRBV5-4,TRBJ1-1,14,CASRPRDLNTEAFF
TRBV9,TRBJ1-1,15,CASSVNPAGNTEAFF